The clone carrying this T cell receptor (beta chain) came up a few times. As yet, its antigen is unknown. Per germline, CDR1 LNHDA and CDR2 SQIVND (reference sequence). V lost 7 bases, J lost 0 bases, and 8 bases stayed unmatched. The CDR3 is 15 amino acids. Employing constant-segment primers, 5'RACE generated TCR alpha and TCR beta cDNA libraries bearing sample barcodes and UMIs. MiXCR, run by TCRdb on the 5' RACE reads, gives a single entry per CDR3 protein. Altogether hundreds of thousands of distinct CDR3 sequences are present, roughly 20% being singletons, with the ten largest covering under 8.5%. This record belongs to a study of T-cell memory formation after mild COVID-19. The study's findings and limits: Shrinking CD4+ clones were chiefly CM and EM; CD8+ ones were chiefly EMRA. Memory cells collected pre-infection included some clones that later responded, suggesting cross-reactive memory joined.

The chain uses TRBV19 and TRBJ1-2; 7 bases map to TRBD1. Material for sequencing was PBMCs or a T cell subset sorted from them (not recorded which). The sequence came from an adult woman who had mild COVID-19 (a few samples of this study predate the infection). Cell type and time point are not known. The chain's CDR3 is CASTAYRGANYGYTF. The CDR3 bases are TGTGCCAGTACCGCATACAGGGGAGCTAACTATGGCTACACCTTC.